This T cell receptor (beta chain) came from a study of blood T cells in healthy people across ages. J was trimmed by 7 bases and V by 4 bases; bases with no gene match: 11. The CDR3 runs 15 residues. CDR1 SGHRS and CDR2 YFSETQ come from the germline V gene. Every donor gave 9.5 to 10 milliliters of peripheral blood. Total RNA, at least 5 micrograms per sample, came from PBMCs. Alongside a J-beta primer mix, a sample-barcoded 5' primer served in a second PCR lasting about 6 to 12 cycles. Each cDNA molecule was tagged by a template-switch adaptor with 12 random nucleotides. One entry per CDR3 protein results from TCRdb running MiXCR on the 5' RACE reads. Counted here are about 280,000 distinct CDR3 sequences, roughly a quarter occurring once; the ten biggest clones make up 25% to 35%.

This sequence joins TRBV5-1 and TRBJ2-7; 10 bases align to TRBD1. The receptor comes from a woman aged 65 to 85 in good health. The specimen was blood. CDR3 nucleotide sequence: TGCGCCAGCAGCCCCGGGACAGGGGTTCCGGGAGAGCAGTACTTC. This translates into CASSPGTGVPGEQYF.